The 27 T cell receptor beta chains in this list originate from one sample, sequenced in a study of cytomegalovirus exposure and HLA in healthy donors. The PCR employed 60 Vbeta primers together with 13 Jbeta primers. Sequencing used immunoSEQ multiplex PCR; TCRdb keeps in-frame clones, though not all of them. The repertoire has 100,000 to 150,000 clones, about two thirds of them found once; the top ten carry 2.4%. The sample was PBMCs. These receptors originate from a woman in her thirties or forties in good health and CMV-seronegative.

Concerning this clone: This CDR3 fails to terminate in the conserved phenylalanine or tryptophan, so it likely reflects a read error. The DNA is left out, because the CDR3 cannot be placed on it with certainty; the CDR3 is given as TCRdb lists it. The V call is TRBV7-9, the J call TRBJ2-3; TRBD2, the table's D call, was not compared with the DNA. Germline V gene sequence: CDR1 SEHNR, CDR2 FQNEAQ (reference sequence). With termini counted, the CDR3 has 12 amino acids. This chain's CDR3 is CASSFKPTTLFT.

The sample holds a few counts of this clone. The chain couples TRBV10-3 to TRBJ1-1; D ambiguous. CDR1 ENHRY and CDR2 SYGVKD come from the germline V gene. V lost 3 bases and J lost 4, with 9 bases in between. This CDR3 has 13 amino acids. The CDR3 nucleotides read TGTGCCATCAGTGACAGCCCGGGCACTGAAGCTTTCTTT. As protein: CAISDSPGTEAFF.

The chain couples TRBV5-4 to TRBJ2-4, with 7 positions matching TRBD1. This CDR3 region has 14 residues. V was pared by 2 bases and J by 6 bases, with 5 bases of the junction left unmatched. The germline V gene has CDR1 SGHNT and CDR2 YYREEE (reference sequence). CDR3: CASSFGTAPNIQYF. The CDR3 DNA reads TGTGCCAGCAGCTTTGGGACAGCACCAAACATTCAGTACTTC. Using reference TRBV5-4 and TRBJ2-4 for the parts outside the CDR3, the full variable domain is ETGVTQSPTHLIKTRGQQVTLRCSSQSGHNTVSWYQQALGQGPQFIFQYYREEENGRGNFPPRFSGLQFPNYSSELNVNALELDDSALYLCASSFGTAPNIQYFGAGTRLSVL.

This chain joins TRBV2 and TRBJ2-3, with 12 positions matching TRBD2. The V gene's germline CDR1 is SNHLY and CDR2 FYNNEI. With 7 bases clipped from V and 5 bases from J, the junction kept 10 bases outside the gene matches. This CDR3 region has 16 residues. In DNA form, the CDR3 reads TGTGCCAGCATGGCCTCTCTAGCGGGGGGGCAAGATACGCAGTATTTT. Amino acids: CASMASLAGGQDTQYF.

V usage is TRBV5-6 and J usage is TRBJ2-1, with D maybe TRBD1 (5 bases). There are 13 residues in the CDR3. The V and J ends lost 4 bases and 6 bases respectively, with 11 bases between them. CDR1 and CDR2 (germline): SGHDT, YYEEEE. DNA of the CDR3: TGTGCCAGCAGCCGGTGGGGCATCAATGAGCAGTTCTTC. Its translation: CASSRWGINEQFF.

The V call is TRBV15, the J call TRBJ1-4; a weak D match, TRBD1 (6 bases). This CDR3 has 16 amino acids. CDR1 is LNHNV, CDR2 YYDKDF, per germline (reference sequence). The V end was cut by 5 bases, the J end by 6 bases, with 19 bases between. CDR3 sequence: CATSWTVEGVDEKLFF. The DNA of the CDR3 is TGTGCCACCAGCTGGACAGTCGAGGGGGTTGATGAAAAACTGTTTTTT.

The chain recombines TRBV25-1 with TRBJ2-5; D is possibly TRBD1 (6 bases). V was pared by 1 base and J by 7 bases, with 10 bases between. Looked up from germline, CDR1 is MGHDK and CDR2 is SYGVNS. The CDR3 totals 13 residues. The CDR3 loop reads CASSESGRGTQYF. In DNA form, the CDR3 reads TGTGCCAGCAGTGAATCGGGCAGGGGGACCCAGTACTTC.

The J gene is TRBJ1-1, the V gene TRBV7-6, with 7 bases lining up with TRBD1. The V segment lost 3 bases and the J segment 2 bases; nucleotides outside the gene matches: 3. The CDR3 covers 14 residues. The germline CDR1 and CDR2 sequences are SGHVS and FNYEAQ. Here the CDR3 DNA reads TGTGCCAGCAGCTTCGGGACAGTAAACACTGAAGCTTTCTTT. It translates to CASSFGTVNTEAFF.

The chain employs TRBV30 and TRBJ1-6, with D hard to call. This CDR3 is 15 amino acids long. Deletions cut 3 bases from V and 3 bases from J, with 12 bases between. Germline V CDR1 and CDR2: GTSNPN, SVGIG (reference sequence). The CDR3 sequence is CAWRLQLDYNSPLHF. The DNA of the CDR3 is TGTGCCTGGAGGCTACAGCTCGACTATAATTCACCCCTCCACTTT.

The chain employs TRBV6-5 and TRBJ1-1; tentatively, D is TRBD1 (6 bases). Germline assignment: CDR1 MNHEY and CDR2 SVGAGI. The CDR3 sequence is 13 residues long. V shed 6 bases and J shed 0 bases, with 8 bases lying between them. CDR3 in DNA: TGTGCCAGCAGACAGGGAGTGAACACTGAAGCTTTCTTT. It yields the protein CASRQGVNTEAFF.

The V and J genes are TRBV4-1 and TRBJ2-2, with D possibly TRBD2 on 5 matching bases. The V end was cut by 1 base, the J end by 4 bases, with 7 bases between. The V gene's germline CDR1 is MGHRA and CDR2 YSYEKL. The CDR3 runs to 14 residues. CDR3 sequence (DNA): TGCGCCAGCAGCCAAGTTCGGGGCACCGGGGAGCTGTTTTTT. This codes for CASSQVRGTGELFF.

V is TRBV5-1 and J is TRBJ2-2, with a tentative D call TRBD2 (5 bases). Germline CDR1 is SGHRS and CDR2 is YFSETQ. V lost 2 bases and J lost 1, with 9 bases in between. This CDR3 is built from 15 residues. In DNA, the CDR3 is TGCGCCAGCAGCTTCGGAGGACTGAACACCGGGGAGCTGTTTTTT. Its translation is CASSFGGLNTGELFF. The variable domain in full, completed from reference TRBV5-1 and TRBJ2-2, reads KAGVTQTPRYLIKTRGQQVTLSCSPISGHRSVSWYQQTPGQGLQFLFEYFSETQRNKGNFPGRFSGRQFSNSRSEMNVSTLELGDSALYLCASSFGGLNTGELFFGEGSRLTVL.

The chain carries TRBV10-1 and TRBJ2-1, with 7 bases fitting TRBD1. Looked up from germline, CDR1 is WNHNN and CDR2 is SYGVQD (reference sequence). V dropped 5 bases and J dropped 0; count of bases not matched to a gene: 7. The CDR3 runs to 16 residues. CDR3 DNA sequence: TGCGCCAGCAGTAAGACAGGGTCCGGCTCCTACAATGAGCAGTTCTTC. This gives the protein CASSKTGSGSYNEQFF.

This chain connects TRBV4-2 to TRBJ1-3; 7 bases match TRBD1. Looked up from germline, CDR1 is LGHNA and CDR2 is YNFKEQ. The CDR3 runs to 19 residues. The ends lost 0 bases at V and 8 bases at J; junction bases unmatched: 19. CDR3 coding DNA: TGTGCCAGCAGCCAAGATCCACGGACAGGCACGGCTCCGCCAGACACCATATATTTT. This gives the protein CASSQDPRTGTAPPDTIYF.

This clone was picked up a small number of times. V usage is TRBV6-5 and J usage is TRBJ1-1; D may be TRBD1 (6 bases). The CDR3 spans 16 residues. CDR1 and CDR2 (germline): MNHEY, SVGAGI. V was cut by 0 bases and J by 5 bases, with 16 bases left in between. As DNA, the CDR3 is TGTGCCAGCAGTTACTCGATTTTTGGGGGCTCGACTGAAGCTTTCTTT. It encodes CASSYSIFGGSTEAFF.

The chain employs TRBV7-3 and TRBJ1-1; 11 positions match TRBD1. The junction had 6 bases not matched to a gene; V was cut back by 6 bases and J by 3 bases. This CDR3 is 15 amino acids long. Germline V gene lookup returns CDR1 SGHTA and CDR2 FQGTGA. DNA of the CDR3: TGTGCCAGCAGTCGGACAGGGGGCAGGGACACTGAAGCTTTCTTT. This gives the protein CASSRTGGRDTEAFF.

CDR3 sequence: CATLPSHRADTEAFF. The CDR3 DNA follows: TGTGCCACCCTTCCTTCGCACAGGGCCGACACTGAAGCTTTCTTT. This sequence joins TRBV18 and TRBJ1-1; tentatively, D is TRBD1 (6 bases). CDR1 is KGHSH and CDR2 is LQKENI in the germline V gene. The CDR3 consists of 15 residues. The germline V and J ends were trimmed by 10 bases and 3 bases, with 21 bases remaining between them.

The chain has TRBV28 and TRBJ1-5, with D maybe TRBD1 (6 bases). This CDR3 is built from 15 residues. Germline loops: CDR1 MDHEN, CDR2 SYDVKM. V dropped 4 bases and J dropped 0 bases, with 10 bases sitting between them. This CDR3 reads CASSSTGYSNQPQHF. CDR3 DNA: TGTGCCAGCAGTTCCACAGGGTATAGCAATCAGCCCCAGCATTTT.

The J gene is TRBJ1-1, the V gene TRBV5-6, with D maybe TRBD1 (5 bases). The CDR3 is made up of 15 amino acids. Trimming removed 0 bases from V and 7 bases from J, with 16 bases in between. Germline CDR1 and CDR2: SGHDT and YYEEEE. This CDR3 reads CASSLVDRPGSEAFF. The DNA for the CDR3 is TGTGCCAGCAGCTTGGTAGACAGACCCGGGAGTGAAGCTTTCTTT.

The gene calls are TRBV5-6 and TRBJ2-7, with 8 bases aligning to TRBD1. Germline V CDR1 and CDR2: SGHDT, YYEEEE. The CDR3 extends over 14 amino acids. Trimming took 5 bases from V and 3 from J; bases not matched to a gene: 7. CDR3 coding DNA: TGTGCCAGCAGTCGACCGGGACAGGACTACGAGCAGTACTTC. Translating gives CASSRPGQDYEQYF.

This clone was seen just once. The chain has TRBV2 and TRBJ1-6; D might be TRBD1 (5 bases). The ends were cut back, 1 base at V and 7 bases at J, with 11 bases in the middle. Germline CDR1 and CDR2: SNHLY and FYNNEI. CDR3 length equals 15 residues. CDR3 sequence reads: CASSEVGGSNSPLHF. The CDR3 DNA follows: TGTGCCAGCAGTGAAGTGGGGGGATCGAATTCACCCCTCCACTTT.

V usage is TRBV5-1 and J usage is TRBJ2-7; the match to TRBD1 covers 9 bases. Unmatched junction bases numbered 7, after V lost 4 bases and J lost 2 bases. The length of the CDR3 is 15 residues. The germline V gene encodes CDR1 SGHRS and CDR2 YFSETQ. In nucleotides, the CDR3 is TGCGCCAGCAGCATCTACCGGGACAGGGCCTACGAGCAGTACTTC. This sequence encodes CASSIYRDRAYEQYF.

This clone has a handful of counts. This sequence joins TRBV14 and TRBJ1-2; no reliable D call. V was pared by 2 bases and J by 6 bases, with 13 bases between. There are 14 residues in the CDR3. CDR1 and CDR2 (germline): SGHDN, FVKESK. The DNA for the CDR3 is TGTGCCAGCAGCCAAACCCGGGATGGAGATGGCTACACCTTC. It is translated as CASSQTRDGDGYTF.

This clone was observed a single time. This chain links TRBV28 with TRBJ1-2, with D hard to call. CDR1 and CDR2 (germline): MDHEN, SYDVKM. The CDR3 covers 14 residues. V lost 2 bases to trimming and J lost 2 bases, with 9 bases between them. The CDR3 nucleotides read TGTGCCAGCAGTTTACTACAGCTAAACTATGGCTACACCTTC. Encoded protein: CASSLLQLNYGYTF.

This clone has only a few counts. The chain joins TRBV29-1 to TRBJ2-2; 10 positions agree with TRBD2. The CDR3 sequence is 16 residues long. Germline V gives CDR1 SQVTM, CDR2 ANQGSEA. Losses at the gene ends were 4 bases for V and 0 bases for J; bases not matched to a gene: 5. Written as DNA, the CDR3 is TGCAGCGTTGGCCTAGCGGGGGAATCGAACACCGGGGAGCTGTTTTTT. Translation gives CSVGLAGESNTGELFF.

This clone was observed a handful of times. V usage is TRBV7-2 and J usage is TRBJ1-2; 7 nucleotides agree with TRBD1. The CDR3 is 15 residues long. The V segment lost 1 base and the J segment 8 bases; nucleotides outside the gene matches: 10. Germline-derived CDR1 and CDR2 are SGHTA and FQGNSA. The CDR3 reads CASSLGGQRGGGYTF. The CDR3 region has the DNA TGTGCCAGCAGCTTAGGGGGACAGCGCGGTGGCGGCTACACCTTC.

This clone was observed a handful of times. This chain links TRBV5-1 with TRBJ1-1; tentative D call: TRBD1 (6 bases). Germline CDR1 SGHRS, CDR2 YFSETQ. CDR3 length: 14 amino acids. V dropped 4 bases and J dropped 5 bases, with 15 bases sitting between them. The CDR3 is CASSVEGVWTEAFF. DNA for the CDR3: TGCGCCAGCAGCGTCGAGGGGGTGTGGACTGAAGCTTTCTTT. Supplemented by reference TRBV5-1 and TRBJ1-1, the full variable domain reads KAGVTQTPRYLIKTRGQQVTLSCSPISGHRSVSWYQQTPGQGLQFLFEYFSETQRNKGNFPGRFSGRQFSNSRSEMNVSTLELGDSALYLCASSVEGVWTEAFFGQGTRLTVV.